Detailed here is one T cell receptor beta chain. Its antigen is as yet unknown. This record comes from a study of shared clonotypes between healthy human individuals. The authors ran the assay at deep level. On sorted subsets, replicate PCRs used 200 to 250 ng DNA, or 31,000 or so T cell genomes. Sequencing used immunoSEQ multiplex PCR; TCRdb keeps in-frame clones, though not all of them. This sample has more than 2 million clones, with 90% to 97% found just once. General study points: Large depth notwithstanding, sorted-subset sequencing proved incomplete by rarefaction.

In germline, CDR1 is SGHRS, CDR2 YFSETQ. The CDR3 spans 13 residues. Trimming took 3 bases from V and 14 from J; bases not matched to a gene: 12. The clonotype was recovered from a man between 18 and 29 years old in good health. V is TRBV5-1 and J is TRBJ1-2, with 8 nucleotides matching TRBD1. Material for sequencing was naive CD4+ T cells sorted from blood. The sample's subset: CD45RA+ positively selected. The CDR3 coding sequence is TGCGCCAGCAGCTCAGACAGGGGCGGCTCTAATACCTTC. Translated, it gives CASSSDRGGSNTF.